This T cell receptor beta chain was recorded in a study of brain T cells in children with intractable seizures. Repertoires were generated with immunoSEQ multiplex PCR, while TCRdb's copy carries only in-frame clones and drops some. The profile covers about 110,000 clones, with around 94% appearing a single time and 3.8% taken by the ten largest. As for this clone: Antigen: not known.

Overall study findings and caveats: Clones missing pre-surgery may reflect undersampling of that blood sample.

Only cases whose brain tissue showed the highest T cell transcript signatures were sequenced. The sequencing here drew on peripheral blood, taken at surgery. This sequence was found in a boy under three years old with hemimegalencephaly and intractable seizures.

CDR3 sequence (DNA): TGTGCCAGCAGGAGGACAGCGTATAGCAATCAGCCCCAGCATTTT. It is translated as CASRRTAYSNQPQHF. This chain joins TRBV3-1 (or the pseudogene TRBV3-2) and TRBJ1-5, with D maybe TRBD1 (6 bases). With 6 bases removed from V and 0 bases from J, the gap between germline ends came to 12 bases. The CDR3 consists of 15 residues. Germline loops: CDR1 LGHDT, CDR2 YNNKEL (reference sequence).